Each of the 7 T cell receptor beta chains below was sequenced from the same sample in a study of control samples from healthy donors and cancer patients (dated by TCRdb to about 2020). Library generation was performed with the immunoSEQ multiplex PCR assay. Sourced from immuneACCESS, this table was stored by TCRdb with only in-frame sequences that have V and J called. A share of the clones is absent; for the studies checked, an unresolved V gene accounts for under half, and the remainder has no known explanation. Counted in this sample were some 120,000 clones; 87% of them appeared once. The top ten hold 2.9% of the sample. Sequencing was done on a sample of blood. These receptors all stem from a man in his 60s in good health.

J is TRBJ2-1 and V is TRBV6-5; D gene unclear. The CDR3 is 10 residues long. V lost 6 bases and J 6 bases, leaving 3 bases between the germline ends. From germline, CDR1 is MNHEY and CDR2 SVGAGI. CDR3 amino acids: CASRGNEQFF. CDR3 nucleotides: TGTGCCAGCAGAGGCAATGAGCAGTTCTTC.

This clone has only a few counts. V and J are TRBV5-1 and TRBJ1-1; the D is unclear. The CDR3 extends over 15 amino acids. CDR1 and CDR2 from the germline V gene are SGHRS and YFSETQ. The V and J ends lost 0 bases and 2 bases respectively, with 11 bases between them. The CDR3 region is CASSLVAGSNTEAFF. The CDR3 DNA reads as TGCGCCAGCAGCTTGGTCGCGGGAAGCAACACTGAAGCTTTCTTT.

The V call is TRBV7-2, the J call TRBJ2-3; tentatively, D is TRBD2 (7 bases). The CDR3 is 17 amino acids. The V end lost 1 base, the J end lost 4 bases, and 18 bases lay between the germline ends. The germline V gene has CDR1 SGHTA and CDR2 FQGNSA. The CDR3 protein is CASSLDGGPRSADTQYF. CDR3 bases: TGTGCCAGCAGCTTAGACGGGGGGCCTAGGTCCGCAGATACGCAGTATTTT.

V and J are TRBV11-2 and TRBJ2-1; D is unresolved. In germline, CDR1 is SGHAT, CDR2 FQNNGV. The CDR3 consists of 12 residues. V was shortened by 9 bases and J by 8 bases, with 14 bases between the two germline ends. CDR3 residues: CASRTVMDEQFF. The CDR3 bases are TGTGCCAGTCGAACAGTGATGGATGAGCAGTTCTTC. Full variable domain (remainder filled in from reference TRBV11-2 and TRBJ2-1): EAGVAQSPRYKIIEKRQSVAFWCNPISGHATLYWYQQILGQGPKLLIQFQNNGVVDDSQLPKDRFSAERLKGVDSTLKIQPAKLEDSAVYLCASRTVMDEQFFGPGTRLTVL.

This clone has only one observation. The chain carries TRBV5-6 and TRBJ2-1; 7 bases match TRBD1. V was clipped by 2 bases and J by 4 bases; unmatched bases: 12. CDR1 and CDR2 (germline): SGHDT, YYEEEE. The CDR3 is 17 amino acids. The CDR3 DNA reads as TGTGCCAGCAGCTTAACAGCCGGGACAGCTATTTACAATGAGCAGTTCTTC. This codes for CASSLTAGTAIYNEQFF.

This clone was seen once. In DNA form, the CDR3 reads TGTGCCAGCAGCTTAGTTCAGGGTAATTCACCCCTCCACTTT. Translating it yields CASSLVQGNSPLHF. J is TRBJ1-6 and V is TRBV7-9, with a weak D call TRBD1 (5 bases). The germline CDR1 and CDR2 sequences are SEHNR and FQNEAQ (reference sequence). Trimming removed 1 base at V and 6 bases at J, with 7 bases between. This CDR3 has 14 residues.

The chain is built from TRBV3-1 (or the pseudogene TRBV3-2) and TRBJ2-7, with 9 bases fitting TRBD1. After removal of 4 bases from V and 3 bases from J, the junction contained 7 bases not matched to a gene. CDR1 LGHDT and CDR2 YNNKEL come from the germline V gene (reference sequence). This CDR3 has 15 amino acids. This CDR3 reads CASSRSTGQGYEQYF. CDR3 sequence (DNA): TGTGCCAGCAGCCGTTCCACGGGACAGGGCTACGAGCAGTACTTC.